This TCR beta chain derives from a study of T-cell memory formation after mild COVID-19. MiXCR, run by TCRdb on the 5' RACE reads, gives a single entry per CDR3 protein. The data contain fewer than 90,000 distinct CDR3 sequences, around 14% of them singletons. General observations from the study: In pre-infection memory, a portion of responding clones appeared, which suggested that cross-reactive memory joined.

This clonotype was found a few times. Its antigen is not identified. This CDR3 has 11 residues. V lost 0 bases and J 6 bases, leaving 3 bases between the germline ends. Germline V gives CDR1 LNHDA, CDR2 SQIVND (reference sequence). Sequencing was carried out using PBMCs or a T cell subset sorted from them (not recorded which). The clonotype originates from an adult woman who had mild COVID-19 (a few samples of this study predate the infection). Cell type and time point are not known. This chain uses TRBV19 with TRBJ2-7, with unresolved D. CDR3 nucleotides: TGTGCCAGTAGTATAGACGGCGAGCAGTACTTC. Protein sequence: CASSIDGEQYF.